The clone carrying this TCR beta chain was seen only a few times. The antigen is undetermined. This record belongs to a study of naive and memory T cell subsets. An equimolar mix of two oligonucleotides served as the beta constant-region primer for TRBC1 and TRBC2. Four rounds of PCR amplified the ligated cDNA using nested alpha and beta constant-region primers plus SP2. A 12-nucleotide UMI and the SP2 primer were added to the cDNA 3' end by oligonucleotide ligation. TCRdb reanalysed the UMI-ligation and nested PCR reads using MiXCR and keeps one entry per CDR3 protein. The profile shows around 110,000 distinct CDR3 sequences, about 36% of them singletons. CD4 T cells were positively selected, then CD8 T cells from the CD4-negative fraction. Study-wide findings and caveats: Diversity fell and Gini index rose from naive through CM, EM, EMRA. No ground truth validated the naive and memory repertoire findings.

CDR1 is SGHDT, CDR2 YYEEEE, per germline. V shed 3 bases and J shed 0 bases, with 24 bases lying between them. The CDR3 is made up of 20 amino acids. Sequencing was done on a sample of central memory CD4+ T cells from blood. The rearrangement links TRBV5-6 to TRBJ1-4, with D perhaps matching TRBD1 (5 bases). The TCR was taken from a human donor in good health. CDR3 DNA: TGTGCCAGCAGCTCCCTTCAGGGATACAGCGGGGCAGCAACTAATGAAAAACTGTTTTTT. Translated, it gives CASSSLQGYSGAATNEKLFF.